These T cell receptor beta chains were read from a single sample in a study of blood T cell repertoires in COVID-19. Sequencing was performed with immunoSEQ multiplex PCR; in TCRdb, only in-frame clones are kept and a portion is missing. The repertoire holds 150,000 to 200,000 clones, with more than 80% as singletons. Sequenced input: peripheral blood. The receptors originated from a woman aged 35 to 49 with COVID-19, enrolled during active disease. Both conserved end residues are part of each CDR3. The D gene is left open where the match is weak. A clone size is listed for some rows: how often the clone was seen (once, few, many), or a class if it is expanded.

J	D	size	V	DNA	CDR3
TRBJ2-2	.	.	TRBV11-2	TGTGCCAGCAGCCCCCTGCTAGCGAGCACCGGGGAGCTGTTTTTT	CASSPLLASTGELFF
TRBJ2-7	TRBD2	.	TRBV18	TGTGCCAGCTCACCGGGATCTAGCGGGAGAGGTATCTACGAGCAGTACTTC	CASSPGSSGRGIYEQYF
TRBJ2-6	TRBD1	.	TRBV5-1	TGCGCCAGCAGCTCTTGGACAGGGGGAAGTGGGGCCAACGTCCTGACTTTC	CASSSWTGGSGANVLTF
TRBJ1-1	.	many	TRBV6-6	TGTGCCAGCAGTTATCGGGAGAGAAATACTGAAGCTTTCTTT	CASSYRERNTEAFF
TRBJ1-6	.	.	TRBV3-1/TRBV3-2	TGTGCCAGCAGCCAAGCGGGATCACCCCTCCACTTT	CASSQAGSPLHF
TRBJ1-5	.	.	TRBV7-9	TGTGCCAGCAGCTTAGGGGACACCGACCGGCCAAATCAGCCCCAGCATTTT	CASSLGDTDRPNQPQHF
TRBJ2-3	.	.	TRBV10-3	TGTGCCATCAGCCCGGGAATGGGCACAGATACGCAGTATTTT	CAISPGMGTDTQYF
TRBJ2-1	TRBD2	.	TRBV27	TGTGCCAGTCGAAATTTTGGGCTCTCTAGCGGGATTTTCTTC	CASRNFGLSSGIFF
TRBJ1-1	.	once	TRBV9	TGTGCCAGCAGCGCCGTCGGGGGGCGGATGATGAACACTGAAGCTTTCTTT	CASSAVGGRMMNTEAFF
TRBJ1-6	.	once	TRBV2	TGTGCCAGCAGTGAAGCGGGGCTCCCGGGTTCACCCCTCCACTTT	CASSEAGLPGSPLHF
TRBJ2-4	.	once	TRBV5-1	TGCGCCAGCAGCTTGGAAACGAGCAAAAACATTCAGTACTTC	CASSLETSKNIQYF
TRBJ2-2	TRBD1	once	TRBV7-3	TGTGCCAGCAGCCTAGGACAGGGGGCGACCACCGGGGAGCTGTTTTTT	CASSLGQGATTGELFF
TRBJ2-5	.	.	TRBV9	TGTGCCATACCCGAGCACGGAGAGACCCAGTACTTC	CAIPEHGETQYF
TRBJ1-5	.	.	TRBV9	TGTGCCAGCAGCCTGGAAGGGGTCACGAATCAGCCCCAGCATTTT	CASSLEGVTNQPQHF
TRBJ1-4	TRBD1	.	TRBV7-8	TGTGCCAGCAGCCCGCCTAGGACAGGGGGCGCCAGTAATGAAAAACTGTTTTTT	CASSPPRTGGASNEKLFF
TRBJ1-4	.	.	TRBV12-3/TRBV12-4	TGTGCCAGCAGTTTATGGCAGGAAGAAAAACTGTTTTTT	CASSLWQEEKLFF
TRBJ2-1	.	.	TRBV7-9	TGTGCCGAGATAATCGGCCGGAGCTCCTACAATGAGCAGTTCTTC	CAEIIGRSSYNEQFF
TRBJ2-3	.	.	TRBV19	TGTGCCAGTACCAAAAGGGACTTCCCGGATACGCAGTATTTT	CASTKRDFPDTQYF
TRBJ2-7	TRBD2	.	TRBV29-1	TGCAGCGTTGAGGGACTAGCCTACGAGCAGTACTTC	CSVEGLAYEQYF
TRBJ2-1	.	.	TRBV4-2	TGTGCCAGCAGCCAAGATTTGAGAGGTACGCTGGGACATGACAATGAGCAGTTCTTC	CASSQDLRGTLGHDNEQFF
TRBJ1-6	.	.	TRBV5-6	TGTGCCAGCAGCTTGGGCGGTCGGCTTTATAATTCACCCCTCCACTTT	CASSLGGRLYNSPLHF
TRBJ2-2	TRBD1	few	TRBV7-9	TGTGCCAGCAGCGCCTGGACAGGGTTGATCGGGGAGCTGTTTTTT	CASSAWTGLIGELFF